This T cell receptor beta chain is from a study of blood T cells in healthy people across ages. General observations from the study: With age, beta diversity per million T cells declined roughly linearly, significantly by roughly 40.

With 4 bases clipped from V and 4 bases from J, the junction kept 3 bases outside the gene matches. The CDR3 is 15 amino acids. A second PCR of roughly 7 to 11 cycles used a sample-barcoded 5' primer and a J-beta primer mix. Unique molecular identifiers of 12 random nucleotides labeled each cDNA. Each CDR3 protein gets one entry after TCRdb re-called the 5' RACE reads with MiXCR. The sample includes about 1.4 million distinct CDR3 sequences, around 59% seen only once; the top ten take more than 6%. About this clonotype itself: The target antigen is unknown.

The chain joins TRBV12-3 or TRBV12-4 to TRBJ2-3; 12 bases agree with TRBD2. The sequence was obtained from a man aged 18 to 30 in good health. The sample was blood. In DNA, the CDR3 is TGTGCCAGCAGTTGGACTAGCGGGAAATCAGATACGCAGTATTTT. Protein sequence: CASSWTSGKSDTQYF.